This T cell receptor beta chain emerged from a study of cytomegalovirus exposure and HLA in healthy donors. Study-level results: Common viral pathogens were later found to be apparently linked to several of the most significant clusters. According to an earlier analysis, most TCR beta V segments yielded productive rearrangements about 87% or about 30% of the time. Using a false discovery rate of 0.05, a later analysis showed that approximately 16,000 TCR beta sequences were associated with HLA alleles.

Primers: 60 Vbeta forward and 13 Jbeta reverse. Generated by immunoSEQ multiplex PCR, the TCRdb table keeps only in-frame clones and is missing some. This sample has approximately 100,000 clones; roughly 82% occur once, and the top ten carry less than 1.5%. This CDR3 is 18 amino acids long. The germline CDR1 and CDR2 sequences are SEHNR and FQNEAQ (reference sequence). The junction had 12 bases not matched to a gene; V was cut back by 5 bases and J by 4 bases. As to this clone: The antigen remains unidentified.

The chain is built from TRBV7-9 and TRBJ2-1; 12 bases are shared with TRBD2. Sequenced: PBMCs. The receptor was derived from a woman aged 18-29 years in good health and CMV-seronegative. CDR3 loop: CASSPWASGREIYNEQFF. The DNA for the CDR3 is TGTGCCAGCAGCCCCTGGGCTAGCGGGAGGGAAATTTACAATGAGCAGTTCTTC.